Included here is one TCR beta chain sequence, with context. This clonotype was recorded many times. Its antigen is still unknown. Per-nucleotide qualities are absent, and no much larger clonotype sits a single base away. The CDR3 holds 15 amino acids from the cysteine to the phenylalanine. Kept here is only the CDR3 DNA, which spans 45 bases and is read in frame from base 1. Looking up the germline V gene (reference sequence) yields CDR1 LGHDT and CDR2 YNNKEL. V is clipped by 3 bases and J by 1 base, and the sequence between their germline boundaries is 10 bases long. The sample belongs to a study of early T cells in non-severe SARS-CoV-2 infection (dated by TCRdb to the early 2020s). Looking at the study overall: Because TCR sequencing was done on bulk RNA from unsorted whole blood, the alpha and beta chains could not be paired. Results and caveats for the whole study, not just this receptor: Matching against VDJdb was skewed toward anti-spike CD8 responses, likely underestimated virus-specific expansions, and missed private and CD4 specificities.

Set within a cohort of healthcare workers in London, UK, this nested case-control study involved weekly PCR testing of nasopharyngeal swabs along with blood sampling. Healthcare workers were recruited during the week of the UK lockdown, between 23 and 31 March 2020, and followed weekly for up to roughly 16 weeks. Receptors were amplified or captured by 5' RACE. Sequenced on a NextSeq 500. Unique molecular identifiers were attached to individual cDNA molecules in the TCR library protocol so that sequencing error and PCR bias could be corrected. Both TCR alpha and beta chains were sequenced, and tight co-correlation was observed between alpha and beta sequence abundances in each sample. Per the original workflow: Decombinator V4 was used to perform V gene, J gene and CDR3 annotation of TCR sequences. Expanded TCRs were defined as changing significantly between any two time points under a Poisson model with p below 0.0001. Abundances of TCRs were expressed as counts per million after normalisation to the total number of TCRs sequenced in each sample. MAIT TCRs were defined by TRAV1-2 paired with TRAJ12, TRAJ20 or TRAJ33, and iNKT TCRs by TRAV10 paired with TRAJ18. VDJdb, accessed 1 November 2021, was searched for CMV, EBV and SARS-CoV-2 annotated TCRs, excluding TCRs annotated for multiple antigens. TCRdb reran the public reads through fastp at Q25 and MiXCR, keeping productive beta chains. Every entry covers one CDR3 protein and lists the most common genes and DNA from its rows. The V and J calls follow TCRdb's processing rather than the paper's. This sample comprises under 70,000 distinct CDR3 sequences, 4.9% of them detected only once. The ten largest clonotypes hold approximately 5.4% of the sample.

This sequence was found in an adult who was a healthcare worker with PCR-confirmed SARS-CoV-2 infection or an uninfected control (not recorded which). Sequencing used whole blood. This receptor chain uses TRBV3-1 and TRBJ1-5, and possibly TRBD1, on 6 matching bases. The CDR3 in this case is CASSQGGLSNQPQHF. The nucleotide sequence reads TGTGCCAGCAGCCAGGGGGGGCTGAGCAATCAGCCCCAGCATTTT.